The clone carrying this TCR beta chain was counted only a few times. Assignment of participants to cohorts was predicated upon participant-reported clinical history. This record belongs to a study of blood T cell repertoires in COVID-19. Study context: T cells, B-cell-depleted T cells, or PBMCs provided the cDNA or gDNA that served as material.

Germline assignment: CDR1 SNHLY and CDR2 FYNNEI. The CDR3 spans 16 residues. V lost 5 bases, J lost 7 bases, and 8 bases stayed unmatched. Only in-frame clones appear in the TCRdb table, and some are missing; sequencing was by immunoSEQ multiplex PCR. The table includes fewer than 300,000 clones, about nine tenths detected once. Input material: PBMCs or T cells enriched from blood (not recorded which). The chain has TRBV2 and TRBJ2-1; TRBD2 agrees at 13 bases. The sequence was obtained from a woman in her 30s who had recovered from COVID-19. CDR3 amino acids: CASSSTTSGRMNEQFF. CDR3 coding DNA: TGTGCCAGCAGTTCCACGACTAGCGGGAGGATGAATGAGCAGTTCTTC.